Given below is one TCR beta chain in context. Here immunoSEQ multiplex PCR was the method, and the copy in TCRdb shows in-frame clones only, minus some. The table shows under 350,000 clones, with 80% to 90% occurring only once. This specimen belongs to a study of cytomegalovirus exposure and HLA in healthy donors. This CDR3 contains 17 residues. Germline V gene data show CDR1 as GTSNPN and CDR2 as SVGIG (reference sequence). J lost 0 bases, V lost 2 bases, and 5 bases had no gene match. The sequence was collected from a woman younger than 30 in good health and CMV-seronegative. The chain combines TRBV30 with TRBJ2-6; 9 bases fit TRBD2. Input material: PBMCs. The chain's CDR3 is CAWSLAGVISGANVLTF. CDR3 bases: TGTGCCTGGAGTTTAGCGGGAGTAATCTCTGGGGCCAACGTCCTGACTTTC.